Included here is one TCR beta chain sequence, with context. This record comes from a study of blood T cells in healthy people across ages. The wider study: Capturing about one barcoded beta molecule per two T cells was achieved by template switching.

Germline V gene lookup returns CDR1 DFQATT and CDR2 SNEGSKA (reference sequence). V lost 5 bases and J lost 2, with 10 bases in between. The CDR3 sequence is 13 residues long. With a J-beta primer mix and a sample-barcoded 5' primer, a second PCR ran about 6 to 11 cycles. MiXCR was run by TCRdb on the 5' RACE reads, yielding one entry per CDR3 protein. Of some 1.6 million distinct CDR3 sequences listed, roughly 32% are singletons. The rearrangement joins TRBV20-1 to TRBJ1-5; no definite D call. The source of this sequence is a woman in her twenties or thirties in good health. The sequenced sample consisted of blood. The CDR3 here is CSAPLPGNQPQHF. DNA for the CDR3: TGCAGTGCTCCCCTTCCGGGCAATCAGCCCCAGCATTTT.